The T cell receptor beta chain described here comes from a study of T cells in women clearing cervical HPV infection (dated by TCRdb to 2016 to 2019). A note on the overall study: The cases were approximately 23 women with histologically confirmed HPV16-related CIN3 or worse, and 2 of those women had invasive cancers. Controls were 25 or so women whose single incident HPV16 infection cleared within 12 months without precancer or cancer developing. Blood from cases was collected at the visit at which the lesion was first identified, whereas blood from controls was collected once infection was no longer detected. For cases, a median interval of roughly 150 days, with an interquartile range of about 90 to 200 days, was observed between lesion detection and blood sampling. Since only a few of the women had HLA typing available, the possibility that HLA type was acting as a confounder could not be ruled out. This exploratory proof-of-principle case-control study, nested within the Guanacaste HPV Natural History Study in Costa Rica, compared TCR repertoires among women with different cervical HPV16 outcomes. Cases and controls were matched on age within five years and on year of sample collection. Median age was 34 years in cases versus just over 37 in controls, and baseline characteristics did not differ significantly. The parent cohort enrolled roughly 9,400 women aged 18 or older in Guanacaste, Costa Rica, in about 1992 to 1995 and followed the women for approximately seven years. Five blinded duplicates per group were added as quality controls, giving about 60 samples: approximately 50 participants and roughly 10 replicates. On the study overall, not on this receptor specifically: The cross-sectional design could not show whether the associations came before the infection or were a result of it, and neither effector/memory subsets nor HPV-specific T cells were isolated. T-cell numbers per sample were unknown, so richness differences could reflect varying T-cell content rather than repertoire biology. Lower TRBV6-7 relative abundance was observed in cases than in controls (around 0.1% versus 0.15%; Bonferroni P = 0.0008). Random forest classifiers combining richness and V gene abundances distinguished cases from controls with an estimated AUC of approximately 0.83. Across sequencing depths, CIN3+ cases showed significantly higher TCR repertoire richness than controls, but evenness did not differ between the groups.

Every participant had a single incident cervical HPV16 infection, and prevalent HPV16 infections were excluded. Cervical HPV DNA was detected with MY09/MY11 PCR, and genotyping was done with dot-blot hybridization. Around 16 mL of heparinized blood was centrifuged, after which the buffy coat was aliquoted, frozen at -30 degrees C, and then stored at -80 degrees C. QIAGEN kits were used to extract genomic DNA from buffy coat specimens. The CDR3 contains 15 residues, cysteine and phenylalanine counted. The DNA covers only part of the CDR3, 36 bases in frame from base 1. The germline V gene (reference sequence) gives CDR1 as SEHNR and CDR2 as FQNEAQ. About this clone: Its binding antigen is unknown. The CDR3 end falls 3 residues outside the read, so it is completed with the germline J gene.

TCR beta CDR3 regions were amplified by multiplex PCR using the immunoSEQ assay from an average of 1200 ng genomic DNA per sample. Primer bias was corrected in the assay by using a complete synthetic TCR repertoire to establish an amplification baseline. Amplicons were sequenced on the Illumina platform. The authors' pipeline ran thus. Sequences were error-corrected by clustering with frequency ratios and a modified nearest-neighbor algorithm and were then analyzed in the immunoSEQ Analyzer with IMGT gene definitions. TCR richness and evenness were averaged over 20 rarefaction repeats at each rarefaction depth, excluding samples with fewer sequences than the depth. Wilcoxon rank sum tests with FDR correction were used to compare relative abundances of V, D and J genes between the groups. In the blinded duplicates, the intraclass correlation was approximately 96% for TCR richness and averaged about 80% across 66 gene segments. Drawn from immuneACCESS, this table holds only the in-frame rearrangements with V and J called that TCRdb kept. Clones are partly lost; checked studies trace under half to an unresolved V gene and leave the rest unexplained. The V and J calls and clone size come from that table; D and trimming were worked out from the DNA. The table kept for this sample lists 45,000 to 55,000 clones. The ten largest clones take up about 1% of the sample.

The rearrangement joined TRBV7-9 to TRBJ1-2; 12 bases in between match TRBD1. This TCR was sampled from a woman aged 18 to 75 with a cervical HPV16 infection that either progressed to CIN3+ or cleared (not recorded which). Input material: blood buffy coat. CDR3 DNA (partial): TGTGCCAGCAGCCATGACCGGGACAGGGGGCGAGGC. Translation gives CASSHDRDRGRG. In full, the CDR3 is CASSHDRDRGRGYTF.